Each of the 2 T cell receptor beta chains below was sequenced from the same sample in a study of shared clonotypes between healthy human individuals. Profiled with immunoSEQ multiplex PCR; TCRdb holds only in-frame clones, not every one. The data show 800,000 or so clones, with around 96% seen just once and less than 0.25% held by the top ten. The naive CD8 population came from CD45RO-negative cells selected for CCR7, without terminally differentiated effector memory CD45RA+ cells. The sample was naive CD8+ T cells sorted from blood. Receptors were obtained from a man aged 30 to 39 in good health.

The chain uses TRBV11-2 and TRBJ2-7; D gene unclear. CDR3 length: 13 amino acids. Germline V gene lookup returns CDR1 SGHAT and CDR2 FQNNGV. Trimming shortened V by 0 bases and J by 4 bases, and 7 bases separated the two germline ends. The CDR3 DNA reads TGTGCCAGCAGCTTAGATTTGGTTTACGAGCAGTACTTC. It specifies CASSLDLVYEQYF.

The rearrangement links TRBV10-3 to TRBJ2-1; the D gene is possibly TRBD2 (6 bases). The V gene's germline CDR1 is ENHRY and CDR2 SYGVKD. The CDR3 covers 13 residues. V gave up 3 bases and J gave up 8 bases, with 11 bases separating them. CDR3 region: CAISEGGVYEQFF. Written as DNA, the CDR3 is TGTGCCATCAGTGAAGGAGGGGTCTATGAGCAGTTCTTC.